This TCR beta chain was profiled in a study of blood T cells in healthy people across ages (dated by TCRdb to 2014 to 2015). About the study as a whole: In model experiments, template switching captured about one uniquely barcoded TCR beta cDNA molecule for every two T cells. The donors were split into four age groups: young (average 16 years), middle-aged (about 40), aged (more than 60) and long-lived (approximately 80). Using the same blood draw, the study looked at two additional independent replicas of 1 million unique cDNA reads for two donors, one aged 18 to 30 and the other aged 80 or older. To track age-related changes in TCR beta repertoire diversity, the study relied on deep sequencing normalized with unique cDNA molecular identifiers. To avoid experimental bias, donors of different ages were spread randomly across the sequencing lanes.

This clonotype was counted a few times. Its antigen is still unknown. There are no base qualities to consult, and no much larger clone falls within one base. The paper's findings and limits, for the study overall: Estimates of total diversity from one million sequenced T cells were regarded as lower bounds and underestimates. A strong correlation was found between observed TCR beta diversity and the percentage of naive T cells measured by flow cytometry. The long-lived group showed more naive CD4+ T cells, fewer expanded clones and increased TCR diversity than the aged group, suggesting age selection. Observed TCR beta diversity per million T cells fell roughly linearly with age, and a significant reduction was already apparent by age roughly 40. Because the CMV infection status of the donors was unknown, age-related changes in expanded clonotypes may potentially have been confounded. Since profiling was done on bulk unsorted PBMCs, naive and antigen-experienced compartments could not be conclusively compared.

The donors were roughly 38 Caucasian individuals from Russia, aged 6 to 90 years, who were systemically healthy. Around 10 milliliters of peripheral blood were collected from each donor into EDTA-treated Vacutainer tubes. Ficoll-Paque density-gradient centrifugation was used to isolate PBMCs, with at least 7 million obtained per sample. Total RNA was extracted from PBMCs with Trizol reagent, with at least 5.5 micrograms obtained per sample. For every donor, flow cytometry on a PBMC aliquot measured the percentage of naive CD45RAhigh/CD27high T cells. Receptor amplification or capture employed 5' RACE. The reads were generated on an Illumina HiSeq 2500. A second PCR of about 6 to 11 cycles was performed with a sample-barcoded 5' primer and a J-beta primer mix. Each TCR beta cDNA molecule received a unique molecular identifier from a template-switch 5' adaptor carrying 12 random nucleotides. Each sample yielded at least 3 million CDR3-containing paired-end reads. First-strand cDNA synthesis was performed from all RNA using the Mint cDNA synthesis kit, with priming by a TRBC-specific oligonucleotide. All cDNA was treated with uracil-DNA glycosylase and then went through a first 18-cycle PCR with the universal primers M1SS and BC2_uni_R. The study's processing was this. For normalization, 1 million high-quality reads were randomly selected from each sample, with every read carrying a distinct molecular identifier. Reads sharing molecular identifiers were discarded rather than binned into consensus sequences. MiTCR, set to a Q25 quality threshold and the strictest error-elimination algorithm, was used for CDR3 identification, clonotype clustering and error correction. Lower-bound total TCR beta diversity was estimated with a nonparametric unseen species model using Euler transformation. Using fastp trimming at Q25 and MiXCR clonotype assembly, TCRdb reanalyzed the public sequencing data and kept in-frame beta chains. Entries are consolidated by CDR3 protein sequence, retaining the most common genes and DNA. TCRdb's processing, not the study's, gives the V and J calls here. A total of approximately 820,000 distinct CDR3 sequences appear in this sample, under 45% of them only once. The ten largest clones represent under 20% of the sample.

Material for sequencing was blood. The sequence was obtained from a man in his sixties in good health.

The nucleotide sequence is given as TGTGCCAGCAGCTTAGTACGCGCGGGGGAGCAGTTCTTC. It is translated as CASSLVRAGEQFF. In this chain, TRBV13 is recombined with TRBJ2-1; matching of 6 bases hints at TRBD2 as the D gene. From the cysteine up to the phenylalanine, the CDR3 has a length of 13 residues. Just the 39-base CDR3 DNA is kept, in frame starting at base 1. CDR1 is given as PRHDT and CDR2 as FYEKMQ, both from the germline V gene (reference sequence). V is shortened by 1 base, J by 10 bases, and the region joining them spans 11 bases.